The 4 T cell receptor beta chains below were found in one sample sequenced in a study of blood T cell repertoires in COVID-19. Measured with immunoSEQ multiplex PCR; TCRdb has only the in-frame clones, and not every one. The sample comprises 100,000 to 150,000 clones, 84% of which are singletons, and 3% to 4.5% rests with the top ten. The sequenced material came from PBMCs or T cells enriched from blood (not recorded which). These receptors originate from a woman between 25 and 40 years old who had recovered from COVID-19.

This chain uses TRBV19 with TRBJ1-2; 7 positions match TRBD1. The germline CDR1 and CDR2 sequences are LNHDA and SQIVND (reference sequence). The CDR3 runs 12 residues. V was pared by 5 bases and J by 6 bases, with 3 bases of the junction left unmatched. In DNA form, the CDR3 reads TGTGCCAGTAGTCTTCAGGGGGATGGCTACACCTTC. Its protein product is CASSLQGDGYTF.

This chain joins TRBV7-2 and TRBJ1-2, with D maybe TRBD1 (5 bases). Trimming shortened V by 6 bases and J by 6 bases, and 23 bases separated the two germline ends. This CDR3 spans 16 amino acids. Germline-derived CDR1 and CDR2 are SGHTA and FQGNSA. CDR3: CASRLSPGAGGDGYTF. The CDR3 nucleotides are TGTGCCAGCAGGCTCTCGCCCGGGGCGGGAGGGGATGGCTACACCTTC.

V gene TRBV5-1 combines with J gene TRBJ2-7; TRBD1 matches at 7 bases. The V gene's germline CDR1 is SGHRS and CDR2 YFSETQ. The V and J ends lost 4 bases and 1 base, in that order; junction bases with no gene match: 17. This CDR3 is 18 amino acids long. This CDR3 reads CASSGGFADRATSYEQYF. The CDR3 DNA reads as TGCGCCAGCAGCGGCGGATTCGCAGACAGGGCTACTTCCTACGAGCAGTACTTC. Based on the CDR3 plus reference TRBV5-1 and TRBJ2-7, the full variable domain is KAGVTQTPRYLIKTRGQQVTLSCSPISGHRSVSWYQQTPGQGLQFLFEYFSETQRNKGNFPGRFSGRQFSNSRSEMNVSTLELGDSALYLCASSGGFADRATSYEQYFGPGTRLTVT.

The chain recombines TRBV3-1 (or the pseudogene TRBV3-2) with TRBJ2-7; possible D gene TRBD2, 5 bases. The CDR3 is 15 residues long. Between the trimmed V and J ends, which lost 1 base and 3 bases, there was a span of 13 bases. Germline values: CDR1 LGHDT, CDR2 YNNKEL (reference sequence). The DNA for the CDR3 is TGTGCCAGCAGCCAAGCTCCGGGGAGTGGCTACGAGCAGTACTTC. It specifies CASSQAPGSGYEQYF.